This T cell receptor (beta chain) was sequenced during a study of vaccination effects on CD4 cells after COVID-19. Peptide-pool stimulation followed by sequencing identified expanded antigen-specific CD4+ clonotypes in the ViraFEST assay. The authors isolated CD4+ T cells after nine to eleven days of culture. Infection dated between March and December 2020, before the Alpha, Beta and Delta variants reached the United States. Sequencing was performed with immunoSEQ multiplex PCR; in TCRdb, only in-frame clones are kept and a portion is missing. The sample records approximately 22,000 clones, around 80% being singletons. Points from the study as a whole: Convalescents' post-vaccine spike-reactive clones were mainly new, vaccine-induced.

As regards this clone: The antigen is undetermined.

CDR3 length: 14 residues. In germline, CDR1 is MNHEY, CDR2 SVGAGI. The germline V and J ends were trimmed by 5 bases and 9 bases, with 19 bases remaining between them. This receptor was identified in a human donor who had a prior SARS-CoV-2 infection. This sample comprised CD4+ T cells from PBMCs cultured with a peptide pool, obtained before COVID-19 vaccination. The chain has TRBV6-5 and TRBJ2-5, with a weak D call TRBD1 (5 bases). In nucleotides, the CDR3 is TGTGCCAGCAGTCCGGATTTCTCTATAGGGGCCCAGTACTTC. As protein: CASSPDFSIGAQYF.